This T cell receptor (beta chain) emerged from a study of OX40 agonist ivuxolimab in advanced cancers. In the study overall: The patients received agonistic anti-OX40 (CD134) antibody ivuxolimab. Patient treatment consisted of intravenous ivuxolimab administration every 2 weeks at 0.01 to 10 mg/kg. Study-wide results and limits: Partial responders dosed at 0.1-3.0 mg/kg displayed clonal expansion ranking among the lowest. At doses 0.1 to 3.0 mg/kg, CD4+ and CD8+ clones expanded.

As to this clone: Its antigen is undetermined.

Using immunoSEQ multiplex PCR, the repertoire was profiled, and TCRdb retains in-frame clones only, with some absent. The data show around 75,000 clones, under 90% seen once. The V end was cut by 7 bases, the J end by 5 bases, with 15 bases between. The CDR3 totals 14 residues. The germline V gene has CDR1 LNHDA and CDR2 SQIVND (reference sequence). Material: CD4+ or CD8+ T cells sorted from blood, obtained in a trial of the OX40 agonist ivuxolimab. The clonotype comes from an adult with an advanced solid tumor such as melanoma, head and neck, liver or kidney cancer. The chain has TRBV19 and TRBJ2-1; D not resolved. The CDR3 nucleotides are TGTGCCAGTAACCCCCTCGGATGGGACAATGAGCAGTTCTTC. Amino acids: CASNPLGWDNEQFF. Drawing the rest from reference TRBV19 and TRBJ2-1, the complete variable domain is DGGITQSPKYLFRKEGQNVTLSCEQNLNHDAMYWYRQDPGQGLRLIYYSQIVNDFQKGDIAEGYSVSREKKESFPLTVTSAQKNPTAFYLCASNPLGWDNEQFFGPGTRLTVL.